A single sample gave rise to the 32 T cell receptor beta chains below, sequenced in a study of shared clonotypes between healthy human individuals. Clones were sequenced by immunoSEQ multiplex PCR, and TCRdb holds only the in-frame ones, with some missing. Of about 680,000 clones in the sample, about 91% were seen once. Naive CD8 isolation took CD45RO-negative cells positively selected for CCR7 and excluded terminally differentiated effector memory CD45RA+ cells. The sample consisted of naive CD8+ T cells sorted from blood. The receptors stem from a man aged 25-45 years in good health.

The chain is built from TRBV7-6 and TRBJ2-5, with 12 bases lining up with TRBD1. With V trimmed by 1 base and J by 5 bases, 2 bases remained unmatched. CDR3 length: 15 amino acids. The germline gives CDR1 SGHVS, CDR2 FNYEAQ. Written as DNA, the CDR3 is TGTGCCAGCAGCTTAGGGGACAGGGGGCGGGAGACCCAGTACTTC. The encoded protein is CASSLGDRGRETQYF.

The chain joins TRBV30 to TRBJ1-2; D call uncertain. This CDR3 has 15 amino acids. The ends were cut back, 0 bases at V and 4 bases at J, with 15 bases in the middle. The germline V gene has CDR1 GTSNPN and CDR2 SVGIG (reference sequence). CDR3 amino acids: CAWSVFMDGIYGYTF. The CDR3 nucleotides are TGTGCCTGGAGTGTCTTCATGGATGGAATCTATGGCTACACCTTC.

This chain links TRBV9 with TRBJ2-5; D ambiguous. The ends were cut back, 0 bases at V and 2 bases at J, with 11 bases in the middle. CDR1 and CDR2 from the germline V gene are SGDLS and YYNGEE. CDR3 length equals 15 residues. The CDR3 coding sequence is TGTGCCAGCAGCGTAGGGGGTGGGCTACAAGAGACCCAGTACTTC. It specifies CASSVGGGLQETQYF. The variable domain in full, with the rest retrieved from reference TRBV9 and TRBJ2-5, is DSGVTQTPKHLITATGQRVTLRCSPRSGDLSVYWYQQSLDQGLQFLIQYYNGEERAKGNILERFSAQQFPDLHSELNLSSLELGDSALYFCASSVGGGLQETQYFGPGTRLLVL.

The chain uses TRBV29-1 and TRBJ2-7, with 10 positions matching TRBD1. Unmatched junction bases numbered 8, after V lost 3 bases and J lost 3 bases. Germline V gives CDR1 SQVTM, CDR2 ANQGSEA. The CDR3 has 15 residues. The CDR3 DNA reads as TGCAGCGTTGATGCAGGACAGGGGGAAGACTACGAGCAGTACTTC. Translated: CSVDAGQGEDYEQYF.

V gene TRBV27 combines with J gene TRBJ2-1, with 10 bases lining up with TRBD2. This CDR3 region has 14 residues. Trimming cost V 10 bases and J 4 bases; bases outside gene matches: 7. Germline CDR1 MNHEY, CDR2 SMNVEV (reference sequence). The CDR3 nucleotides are TGTGCCATCGCGACTAGCGGGCTATACAATGAGCAGTTCTTC. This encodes CAIATSGLYNEQFF.

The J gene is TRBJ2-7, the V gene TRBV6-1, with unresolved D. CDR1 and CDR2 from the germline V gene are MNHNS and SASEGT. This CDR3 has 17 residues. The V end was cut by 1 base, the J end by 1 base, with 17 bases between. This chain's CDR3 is CASSEGSWQTGSYEQYF. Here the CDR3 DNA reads TGTGCCAGCAGTGAAGGTTCGTGGCAGACGGGTTCCTACGAGCAGTACTTC.

CDR3 sequence (DNA): TGTGCCACCAGCCACCAGGCCGGGGAGCTGTTTTTT. This gives the protein CATSHQAGELFF. The chain carries TRBV15 and TRBJ2-2; D remains unclear. The V and J ends lost 5 bases and 6 bases respectively, with 7 bases between them. This CDR3 is 12 amino acids long. Germline-derived CDR1 and CDR2 are LNHNV and YYDKDF (reference sequence).

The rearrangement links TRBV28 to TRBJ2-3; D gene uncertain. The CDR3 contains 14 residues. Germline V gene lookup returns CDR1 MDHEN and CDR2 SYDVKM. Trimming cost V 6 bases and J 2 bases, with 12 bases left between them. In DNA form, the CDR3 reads TGTGCCAGCAGCCCCACTACATACACAGATACGCAGTATTTT. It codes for CASSPTTYTDTQYF.

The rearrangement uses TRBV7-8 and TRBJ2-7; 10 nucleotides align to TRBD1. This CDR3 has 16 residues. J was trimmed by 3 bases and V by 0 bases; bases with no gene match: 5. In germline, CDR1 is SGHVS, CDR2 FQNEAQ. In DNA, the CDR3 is TGTGCCAGCAGCTTAGCGAGGGGGACAGGGGACTACGAGCAGTACTTC. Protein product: CASSLARGTGDYEQYF. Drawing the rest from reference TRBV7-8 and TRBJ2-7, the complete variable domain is GAGVSQSPRYKVAKRGQDVALRCDPISGHVSLFWYQQALGQGPEFLTYFQNEAQLDKSGLPSDRFFAERPEGSVSTLKIQRTQQEDSAVYLCASSLARGTGDYEQYFGPGTRLTVT.

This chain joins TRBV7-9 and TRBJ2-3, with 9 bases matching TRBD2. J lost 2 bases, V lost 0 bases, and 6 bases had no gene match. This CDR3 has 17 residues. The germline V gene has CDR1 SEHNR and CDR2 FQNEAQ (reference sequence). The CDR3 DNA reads TGTGCCAGCAGCTTAGCTGTAGCGGGAGCCTCCACAGATACGCAGTATTTT. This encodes CASSLAVAGASTDTQYF.

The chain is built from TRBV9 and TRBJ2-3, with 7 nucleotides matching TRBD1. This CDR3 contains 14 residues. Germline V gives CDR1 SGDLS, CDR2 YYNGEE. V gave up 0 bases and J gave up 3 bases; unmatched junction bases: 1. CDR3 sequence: CASSVDRGTDTQYF. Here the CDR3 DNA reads TGTGCCAGCAGCGTAGACAGGGGTACAGATACGCAGTATTTT.

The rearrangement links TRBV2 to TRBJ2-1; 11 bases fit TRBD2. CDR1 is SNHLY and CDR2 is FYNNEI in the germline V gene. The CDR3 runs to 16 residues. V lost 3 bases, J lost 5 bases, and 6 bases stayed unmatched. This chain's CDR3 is CASSEDLAGGDNEQFF. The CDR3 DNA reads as TGTGCCAGCAGTGAGGACTTAGCGGGGGGGGACAATGAGCAGTTCTTC.

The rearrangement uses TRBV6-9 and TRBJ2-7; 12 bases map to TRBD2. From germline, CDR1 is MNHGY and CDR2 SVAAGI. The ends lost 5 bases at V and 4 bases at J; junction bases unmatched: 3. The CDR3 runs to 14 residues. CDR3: CASSPGLAGYEQYF. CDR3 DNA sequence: TGTGCCAGCAGTCCAGGACTAGCGGGATACGAGCAGTACTTC.

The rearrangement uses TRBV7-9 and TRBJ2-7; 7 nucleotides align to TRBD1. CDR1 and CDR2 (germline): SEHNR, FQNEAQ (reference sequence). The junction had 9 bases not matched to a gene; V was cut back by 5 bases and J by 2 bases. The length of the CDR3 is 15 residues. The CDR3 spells CASSPATGRPYEQYF. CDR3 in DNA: TGTGCCAGCAGCCCCGCGACAGGGAGACCCTACGAGCAGTACTTC. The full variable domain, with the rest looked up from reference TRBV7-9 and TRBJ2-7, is DTGVSQNPRHKITKRGQNVTFRCDPISEHNRLYWYRQTLGQGPEFLTYFQNEAQLEKSRLLSDRFSAERPKGSFSTLEIQRTEQGDSAMYLCASSPATGRPYEQYFGPGTRLTVT.

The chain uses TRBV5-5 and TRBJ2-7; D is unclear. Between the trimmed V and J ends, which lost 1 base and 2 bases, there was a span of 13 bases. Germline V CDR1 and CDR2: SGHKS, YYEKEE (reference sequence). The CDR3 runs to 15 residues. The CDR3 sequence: CASSLSWARPYEQYF. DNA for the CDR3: TGTGCCAGCAGCTTGAGTTGGGCGAGGCCCTACGAGCAGTACTTC.

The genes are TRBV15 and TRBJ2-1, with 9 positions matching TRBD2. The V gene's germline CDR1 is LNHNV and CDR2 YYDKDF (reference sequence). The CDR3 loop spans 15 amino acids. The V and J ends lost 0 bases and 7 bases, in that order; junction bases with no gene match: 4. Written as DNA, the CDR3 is TGTGCCACCAGCAGAGATTTGGGACTAGCTAATGAGCAGTTCTTC. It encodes CATSRDLGLANEQFF.

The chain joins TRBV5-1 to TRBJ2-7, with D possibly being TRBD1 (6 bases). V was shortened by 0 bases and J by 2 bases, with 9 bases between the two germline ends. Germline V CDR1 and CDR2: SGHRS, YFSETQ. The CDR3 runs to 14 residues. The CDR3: CASSLGQVTYEQYF. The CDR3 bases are TGCGCCAGCAGCTTGGGACAGGTCACCTACGAGCAGTACTTC. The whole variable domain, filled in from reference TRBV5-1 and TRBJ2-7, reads KAGVTQTPRYLIKTRGQQVTLSCSPISGHRSVSWYQQTPGQGLQFLFEYFSETQRNKGNFPGRFSGRQFSNSRSEMNVSTLELGDSALYLCASSLGQVTYEQYFGPGTRLTVT.

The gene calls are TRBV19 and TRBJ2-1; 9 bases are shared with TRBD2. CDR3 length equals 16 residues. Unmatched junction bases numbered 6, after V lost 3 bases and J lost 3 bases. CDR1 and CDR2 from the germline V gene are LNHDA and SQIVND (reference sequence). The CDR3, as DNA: TGTGCCAGTAGTATTGTTGCGGGAGGGAACTACAATGAGCAGTTCTTC. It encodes CASSIVAGGNYNEQFF.

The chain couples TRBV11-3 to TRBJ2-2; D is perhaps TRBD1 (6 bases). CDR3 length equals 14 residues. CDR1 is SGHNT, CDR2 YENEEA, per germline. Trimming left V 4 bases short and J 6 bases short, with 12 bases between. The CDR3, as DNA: TGTGCCAGCAGCTCCCGACAGGTCCCCGGGGAGCTGTTTTTT. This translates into CASSSRQVPGELFF.

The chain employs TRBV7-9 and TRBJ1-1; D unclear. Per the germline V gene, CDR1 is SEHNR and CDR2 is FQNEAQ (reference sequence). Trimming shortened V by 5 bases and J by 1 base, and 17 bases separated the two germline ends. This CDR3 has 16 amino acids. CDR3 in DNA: TGTGCCAGCAGCCCATGGATCCGGGCAGCGAACACTGAAGCTTTCTTT. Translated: CASSPWIRAANTEAFF.

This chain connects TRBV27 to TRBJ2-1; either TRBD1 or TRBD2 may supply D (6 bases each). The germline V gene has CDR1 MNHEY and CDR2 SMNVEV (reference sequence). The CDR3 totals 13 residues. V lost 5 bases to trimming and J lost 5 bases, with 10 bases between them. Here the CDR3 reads CASSRGGNNEQFF. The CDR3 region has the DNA TGTGCCAGCAGTCGAGGGGGGAACAATGAGCAGTTCTTC.

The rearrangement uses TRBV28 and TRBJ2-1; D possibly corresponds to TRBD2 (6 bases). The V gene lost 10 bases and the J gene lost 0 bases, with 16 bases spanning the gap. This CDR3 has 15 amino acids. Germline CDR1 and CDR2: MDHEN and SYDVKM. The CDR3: CATTGDENSYNEQFF. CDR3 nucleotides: TGTGCCACCACGGGGGACGAGAACTCCTACAATGAGCAGTTCTTC.

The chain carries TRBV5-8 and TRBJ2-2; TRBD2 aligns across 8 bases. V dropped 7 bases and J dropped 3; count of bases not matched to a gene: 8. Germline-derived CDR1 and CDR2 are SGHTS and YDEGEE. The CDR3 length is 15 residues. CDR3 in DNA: TGTGCCAGCGCGGGGGGACTTTTGGACACCGGGGAGCTGTTTTTT. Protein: CASAGGLLDTGELFF. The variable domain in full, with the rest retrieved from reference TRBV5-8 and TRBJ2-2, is EAGVTQSPTHLIKTRGQQATLRCSPISGHTSVYWYQQALGLGLQFLLWYDEGEERNRGNFPPRFSGRQFPNYSSELNVNALELEDSALYLCASAGGLLDTGELFFGEGSRLTVL.

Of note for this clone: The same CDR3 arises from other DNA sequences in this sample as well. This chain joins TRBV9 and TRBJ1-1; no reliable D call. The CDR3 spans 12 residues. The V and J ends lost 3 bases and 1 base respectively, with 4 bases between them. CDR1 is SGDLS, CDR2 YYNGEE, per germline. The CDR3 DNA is TGTGCCAGCAGCGACAGGAACACTGAAGCTTTCTTT. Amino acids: CASSDRNTEAFF.

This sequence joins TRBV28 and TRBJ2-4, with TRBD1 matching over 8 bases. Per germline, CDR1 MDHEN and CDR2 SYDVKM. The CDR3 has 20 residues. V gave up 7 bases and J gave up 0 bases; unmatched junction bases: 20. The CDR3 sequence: CASTKAWGQDKEIAKNIQYF. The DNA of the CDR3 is TGTGCCAGCACCAAAGCGTGGGGACAGGACAAAGAAATAGCCAAAAACATTCAGTACTTC.

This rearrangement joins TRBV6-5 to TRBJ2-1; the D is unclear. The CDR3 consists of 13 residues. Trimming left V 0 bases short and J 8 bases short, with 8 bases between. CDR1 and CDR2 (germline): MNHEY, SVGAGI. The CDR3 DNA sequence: TGTGCCAGCAGTTACTCGGGTGCGTATGAGCAGTTCTTC. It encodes CASSYSGAYEQFF.

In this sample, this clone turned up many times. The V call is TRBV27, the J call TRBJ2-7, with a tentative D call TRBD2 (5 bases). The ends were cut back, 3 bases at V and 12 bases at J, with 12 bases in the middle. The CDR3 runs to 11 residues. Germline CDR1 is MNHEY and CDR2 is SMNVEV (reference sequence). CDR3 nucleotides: TGTGCCAGCAGTTTCGGACTTGAGATGTACTTC. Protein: CASSFGLEMYF.

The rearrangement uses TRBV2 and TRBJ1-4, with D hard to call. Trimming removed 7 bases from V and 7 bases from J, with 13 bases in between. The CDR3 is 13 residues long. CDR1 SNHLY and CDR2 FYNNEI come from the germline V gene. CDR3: CASTRALGEKLFF. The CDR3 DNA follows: TGTGCCAGCACCCGGGCTCTGGGTGAAAAACTGTTTTTT.

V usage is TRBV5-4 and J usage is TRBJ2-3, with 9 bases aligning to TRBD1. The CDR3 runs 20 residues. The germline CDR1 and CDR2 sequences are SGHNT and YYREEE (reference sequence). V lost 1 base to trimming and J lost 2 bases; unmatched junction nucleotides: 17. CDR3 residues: CASSLLGQGPIGEFTDTQYF. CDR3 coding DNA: TGTGCCAGCAGCTTGTTGGGACAGGGACCCATTGGAGAATTCACAGATACGCAGTATTTT.

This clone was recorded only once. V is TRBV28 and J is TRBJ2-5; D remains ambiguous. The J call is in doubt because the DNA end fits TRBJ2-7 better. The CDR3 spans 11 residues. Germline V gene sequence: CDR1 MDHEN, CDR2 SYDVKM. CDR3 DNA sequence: TGTGCCAGCAGTTTAAATTACGAGCAGTACTTC. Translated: CASSLNYEQYF.

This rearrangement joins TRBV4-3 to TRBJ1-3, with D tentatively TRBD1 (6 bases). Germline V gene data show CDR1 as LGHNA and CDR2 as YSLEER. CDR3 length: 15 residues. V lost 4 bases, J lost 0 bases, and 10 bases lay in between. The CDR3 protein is CASSRDRSSGNTIYF. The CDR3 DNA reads TGCGCCAGCAGCCGCGACAGGAGCTCTGGAAACACCATATATTTT.

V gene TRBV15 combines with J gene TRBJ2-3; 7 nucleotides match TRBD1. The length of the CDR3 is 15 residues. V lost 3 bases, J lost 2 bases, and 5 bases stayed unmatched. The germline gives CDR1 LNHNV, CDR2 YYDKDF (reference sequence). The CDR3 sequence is CATSSIGTATDTQYF. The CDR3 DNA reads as TGTGCCACCAGCAGTATCGGGACAGCCACAGATACGCAGTATTTT.